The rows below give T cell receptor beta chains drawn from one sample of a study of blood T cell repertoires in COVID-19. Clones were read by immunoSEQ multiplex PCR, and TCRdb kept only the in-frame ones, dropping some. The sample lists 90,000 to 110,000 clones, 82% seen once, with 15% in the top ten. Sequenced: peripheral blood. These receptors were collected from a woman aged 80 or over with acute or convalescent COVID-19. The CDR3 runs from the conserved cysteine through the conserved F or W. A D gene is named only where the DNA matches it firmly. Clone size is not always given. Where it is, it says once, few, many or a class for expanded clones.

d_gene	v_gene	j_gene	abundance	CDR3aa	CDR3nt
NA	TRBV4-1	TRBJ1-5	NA	CASSLGREGNQPQHF	TGCGCCAGCAGCCTGGGCAGGGAGGGAAATCAGCCCCAGCATTTT
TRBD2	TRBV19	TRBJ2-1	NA	CATRTSGSFYEQFF	TGTGCCACTAGAACTAGCGGGAGTTTTTATGAGCAGTTCTTC
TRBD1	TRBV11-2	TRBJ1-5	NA	CASSRQGRQPQHF	TGTGCCAGCAGCCGACAGGGAAGACAGCCCCAGCATTTT
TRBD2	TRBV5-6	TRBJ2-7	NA	CASSPLGTSGTYEQYF	TGTGCCAGCAGCCCTCTTGGGACTAGCGGGACTTACGAGCAGTACTTC
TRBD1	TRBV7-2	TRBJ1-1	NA	CASSLEGGREAFF	TGTGCCAGCAGCTTAGAAGGGGGCCGCGAAGCTTTCTTT
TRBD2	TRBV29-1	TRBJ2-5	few	CSVEEFGVAGVQETQYF	TGCAGCGTTGAAGAATTTGGAGTAGCGGGAGTCCAAGAGACCCAGTACTTC
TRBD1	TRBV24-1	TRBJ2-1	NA	CATSEPGTVNEQFF	TGTGCCACCAGTGAACCTGGGACAGTCAATGAGCAGTTCTTC
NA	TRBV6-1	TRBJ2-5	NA	CASSESGETQYF	TGTGCCAGCAGTGAATCGGGGGAGACCCAGTACTTC
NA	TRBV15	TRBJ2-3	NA	CATSRDYQGRGGDTQYF	TGTGCCACCAGCAGAGATTACCAGGGTAGAGGGGGAGATACGCAGTATTTT
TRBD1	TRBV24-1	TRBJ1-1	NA	CATSAAGTGGTEAFF	TGTGCCACCAGTGCCGCGGGGACAGGAGGCACTGAAGCTTTCTTT
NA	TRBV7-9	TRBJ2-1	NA	CASSLVAGEQFF	TGTGCCAGCAGCTTAGTCGCCGGTGAGCAGTTCTTC
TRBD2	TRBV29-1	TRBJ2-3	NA	CSVEDLASGGTDTQYF	TGCAGCGTTGAAGATCTGGCTAGCGGGGGTACAGATACGCAGTATTTT
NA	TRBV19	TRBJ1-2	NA	CASTYYGYTF	TGTGCCAGTACATACTATGGCTACACCTTC
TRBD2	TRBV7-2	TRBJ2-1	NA	CASSLLGRPAYNEQFF	TGTGCCAGCAGCTTACTCGGGAGGCCCGCCTACAATGAGCAGTTCTTC
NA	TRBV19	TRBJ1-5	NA	CASGGSSNQPQHF	TGTGCCAGTGGGGGCAGCAGCAATCAGCCCCAGCATTTT
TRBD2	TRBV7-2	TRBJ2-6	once	CASRLAGASGANVLTF	TGTGCCAGCAGGTTAGCGGGGGCCTCTGGGGCCAACGTCCTGACTTTC
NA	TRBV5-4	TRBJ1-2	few	CASSLGGATGYTF	TGTGCCAGCAGCTTGGGGGGAGCTACGGGCTACACCTTC
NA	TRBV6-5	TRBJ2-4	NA	CASSPLGGIQYF	TGTGCCAGCAGTCCTTTAGGGGGCATTCAGTACTTC
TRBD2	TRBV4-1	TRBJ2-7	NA	CASSQGVSGRSYEQYF	TGCGCCAGCAGCCAAGGCGTTAGCGGGAGGTCCTACGAGCAGTACTTC
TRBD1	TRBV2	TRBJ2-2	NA	CASRSGGNTGELFF	TGTGCCAGCAGGTCAGGGGGCAACACCGGGGAGCTGTTTTTT
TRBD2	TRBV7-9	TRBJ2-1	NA	CASSSSGASGSLGNEQFF	TGTGCCAGCAGCTCGAGCGGGGCTAGCGGGAGTCTGGGCAATGAGCAGTTCTTC
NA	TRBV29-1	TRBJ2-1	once	CSGTLRGSYNEQFF	TGCAGCGGAACCTTGCGGGGCTCCTACAATGAGCAGTTCTTC
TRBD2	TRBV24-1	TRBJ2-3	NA	CATSEMTSGLRDTQYF	TGTGCCACCAGTGAAATGACTAGCGGATTAAGAGATACGCAGTATTTT
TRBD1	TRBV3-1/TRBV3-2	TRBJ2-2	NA	CASSFRDRGNTGELFF	TGTGCCAGCAGCTTCCGGGACAGGGGGAACACCGGGGAACTGTTTTTT
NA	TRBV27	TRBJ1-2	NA	CASSLNGLGRREYGYTF	TGTGCCAGCAGTTTAAACGGTTTGGGACGACGGGAGTATGGCTACACCTTC
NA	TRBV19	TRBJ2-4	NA	CASTSSLAPLNIQYF	TGTGCCAGTACCTCTTCGTTAGCCCCCTTAAACATTCAGTACTTC
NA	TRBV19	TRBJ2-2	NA	CASSIDLTGRRTGELFF	TGTGCCAGTAGTATAGATCTGACTGGGAGAAGGACCGGGGAGCTGTTTTTT
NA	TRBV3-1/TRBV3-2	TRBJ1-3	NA	CASSPRGFGNTIYF	TGTGCCAGCAGCCCCCGGGGTTTTGGAAACACCATATATTTT
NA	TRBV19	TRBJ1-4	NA	CASSIDGGEKLFF	TGTGCCAGTAGTATAGATGGCGGAGAAAAACTGTTTTTT
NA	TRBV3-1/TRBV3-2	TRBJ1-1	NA	CASSQGASGNTEAFF	TGTGCCAGCAGCCAGGGGGCTTCCGGGAACACTGAAGCTTTCTTT
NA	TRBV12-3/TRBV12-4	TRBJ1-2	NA	CASKIQGIGGYTF	TGTGCCAGCAAGATCCAGGGGATTGGTGGCTACACCTTC
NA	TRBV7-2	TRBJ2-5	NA	CASSVEGGETQYF	TGTGCCAGCAGCGTCGAAGGGGGAGAGACCCAGTACTTC
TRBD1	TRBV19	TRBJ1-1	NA	CASSIVQGGAFF	TGTGCCAGTAGTATAGTTCAGGGGGGAGCTTTCTTT
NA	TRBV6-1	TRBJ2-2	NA	CASSDVGVTTGELFF	TGTGCCAGCAGTGATGTAGGGGTAACCACCGGGGAGCTGTTTTTT
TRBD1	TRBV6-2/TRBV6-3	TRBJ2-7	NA	CASSYDDRDDEQYF	TGTGCCAGCAGTTACGACGACAGGGACGACGAGCAGTACTTC
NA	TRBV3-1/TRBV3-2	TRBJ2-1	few	CASSPRRSSYNEQFF	TGTGCCAGCAGCCCCAGGCGTTCCTCCTACAATGAGCAGTTCTTC
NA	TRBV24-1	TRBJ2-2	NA	CATSSGANTGELFF	TGTGCCACCAGTAGCGGCGCGAACACCGGGGAGCTGTTTTTT
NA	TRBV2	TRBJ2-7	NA	CASGGPVHEQYF	TGTGCCAGCGGAGGGCCGGTCCACGAGCAGTACTTC
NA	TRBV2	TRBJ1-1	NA	CASTLMGGDTEAFF	TGTGCCAGCACTTTGATGGGAGGGGACACTGAAGCTTTCTTT
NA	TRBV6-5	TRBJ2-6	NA	CASKPAEAGANVLTF	TGTGCCAGCAAGCCCGCGGAGGCTGGGGCCAACGTCCTGACTTTC
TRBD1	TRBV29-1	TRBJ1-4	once	CSVARTGGTNEKLFF	TGCAGCGTTGCTAGGACAGGGGGAACTAATGAAAAACTGTTTTTT
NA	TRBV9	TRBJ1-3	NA	CASSPRGGETGNTIYF	TGTGCCAGCAGCCCCCGAGGGGGAGAAACTGGAAACACCATATATTTT
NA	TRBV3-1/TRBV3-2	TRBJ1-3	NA	CASSRSQARDTIYF	TGTGCCAGCAGCCGATCGCAAGCTCGGGACACCATATATTTT
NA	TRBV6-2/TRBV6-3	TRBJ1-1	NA	CASSYSREAMNTEAFF	TGTGCCAGCAGTTACTCCAGGGAGGCGATGAACACTGAAGCTTTCTTT
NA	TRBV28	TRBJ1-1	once	CASNSERRADSNTEAFF	TGTGCCAGCAATTCTGAAAGGAGAGCGGACTCGAACACTGAAGCTTTCTTT